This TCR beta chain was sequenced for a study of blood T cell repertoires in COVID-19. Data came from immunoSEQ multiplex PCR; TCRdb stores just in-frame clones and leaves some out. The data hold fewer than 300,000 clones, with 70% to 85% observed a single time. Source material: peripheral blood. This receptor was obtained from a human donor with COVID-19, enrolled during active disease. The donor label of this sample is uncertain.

CDR3 region: CASSLVGGAPNSPLHF. The CDR3 region has the DNA TGCGCCAGCAGCTTGGTAGGAGGGGCTCCTAATTCACCCCTCCACTTT. This chain connects TRBV5-1 to TRBJ1-6, with D possibly being TRBD1 (5 bases). Germline V gene sequence: CDR1 SGHRS, CDR2 YFSETQ. There are 16 residues in the CDR3. V was shortened by 0 bases and J by 6 bases, with 13 bases between the two germline ends. Supplemented by reference TRBV5-1 and TRBJ1-6, the full variable domain reads KAGVTQTPRYLIKTRGQQVTLSCSPISGHRSVSWYQQTPGQGLQFLFEYFSETQRNKGNFPGRFSGRQFSNSRSEMNVSTLELGDSALYLCASSLVGGAPNSPLHFGNGTRLTVT.